This entry is about one T cell receptor (beta chain). This sample stems from a study of cytomegalovirus exposure and HLA in healthy donors. With 2 bases clipped from V and 5 bases from J, the junction kept 5 bases outside the gene matches. CDR1 and CDR2 (germline): SGHRS, YFSETQ. This CDR3 comprises 14 residues. Vbeta (60) and Jbeta (13) primers were used in the PCR. The repertoire was sequenced with immunoSEQ multiplex PCR; TCRdb's copy has only in-frame clones and lacks some. Of around 200,000 clones listed, 75% to 90% are singletons. The sample taken for sequencing was PBMCs. The sequence was collected from a woman in her 30s in good health and CMV-seronegative. The chain is built from TRBV5-1 and TRBJ2-3; 7 positions agree with TRBD1. CDR3 sequence reads: CASSFDRAGDTQYF. CDR3 sequence (DNA): TGCGCCAGCAGCTTCGACAGGGCAGGAGATACGCAGTATTTT.